Following are 11 T cell receptor beta chains from one sample sequenced in a study of OX40 agonist ivuxolimab in advanced cancers. Assay used: immunoSEQ multiplex PCR; TCRdb lists only in-frame clones, some missing. The sample records over 75,000 clones, about 87% being singletons. The sample here was CD4+ or CD8+ T cells sorted from blood, taken in a trial of the OX40 agonist ivuxolimab. These receptors were collected from an adult with an advanced solid tumor such as melanoma, head and neck, liver or kidney cancer.

The chain couples TRBV4-1 to TRBJ1-4, with a weak D call TRBD1 (5 bases). Per the germline V gene, CDR1 is MGHRA and CDR2 is YSYEKL. The ends were cut back, 1 base at V and 4 bases at J, with 10 bases in the middle. The CDR3 contains 15 residues. CDR3 in amino acids: CASSQGQLNNEKLFF. CDR3 coding DNA: TGCGCCAGCAGCCAAGGACAGCTCAATAATGAAAAACTGTTTTTT.

This chain connects TRBV7-3 to TRBJ2-1, with a tentative D call TRBD2 (5 bases). CDR1 SGHTA and CDR2 FQGTGA come from the germline V gene. This CDR3 is built from 14 residues. V was shortened by 2 bases and J by 5 bases, with 10 bases between the two germline ends. CDR3 amino acids: CASSLAGTNNEQFF. As DNA, the CDR3 is TGTGCCAGCAGCTTAGCGGGTACCAACAATGAGCAGTTCTTC.

V usage is TRBV13 and J usage is TRBJ1-4, with 7 positions matching TRBD1. Trimming at V came to 4 bases and at J to 4 bases, leaving 3 bases not matched to a gene. Germline V gives CDR1 PRHDT, CDR2 FYEKMQ (reference sequence). CDR3 length: 14 residues. The CDR3 loop reads CASSWDRDNEKLFF. DNA of the CDR3: TGTGCCAGCAGCTGGGACAGAGATAATGAAAAACTGTTTTTT.

Only one count was recorded for this clone. The CDR3 nucleotides are TGCGCCAGCAGCGGACGGACAGGGGGCGTCGCCGGGGAGCTGTTTTTT. The encoded protein is CASSGRTGGVAGELFF. The V gene is TRBV5-1, the J gene TRBJ2-2, with 11 bases fitting TRBD1. Germline CDR1 and CDR2: SGHRS and YFSETQ. The CDR3 covers 16 residues. With 4 bases clipped from V and 6 bases from J, the junction kept 8 bases outside the gene matches.

The chain links TRBV5-4 to TRBJ2-7; TRBD2 matches at 7 bases. This CDR3 has 14 residues. The germline CDR1 and CDR2 sequences are SGHNT and YYREEE (reference sequence). V dropped 0 bases and J dropped 3; count of bases not matched to a gene: 3. This CDR3 reads CASSLGLANYEQYF. The CDR3 nucleotides read TGTGCCAGCAGCTTGGGACTAGCCAACTACGAGCAGTACTTC.

The chain carries TRBV10-3 and TRBJ1-1; 7 bases map to TRBD1. Losses at the gene ends were 7 bases for V and 5 bases for J; bases not matched to a gene: 10. Germline CDR1 reads ENHRY; CDR2 reads SYGVKD. CDR3 length: 14 amino acids. In DNA form, the CDR3 reads TGTGCCATCACGGGACAGCCGGCCCAAACTGAAGCTTTCTTT. Translated: CAITGQPAQTEAFF.

The chain combines TRBV18 with TRBJ2-1; D possibly uses TRBD1 or TRBD2 (5 bases each). There are 13 residues in the CDR3. Trimming shortened V by 3 bases and J by 5 bases, and 8 bases separated the two germline ends. Germline V gene lookup returns CDR1 KGHSH and CDR2 LQKENI. CDR3 region: CASSPGPDNEQFF. CDR3 bases: TGTGCCAGCTCACCGGGACCCGACAATGAGCAGTTCTTC.

By its share, this clone is large. This sequence joins TRBV30 and TRBJ1-1; tentatively, D is TRBD1 (5 bases). The CDR3 contains 12 residues. V dropped 0 bases and J dropped 8 bases, with 10 bases sitting between them. In germline, CDR1 is GTSNPN, CDR2 SVGIG (reference sequence). The CDR3 here is CAWSVERGEAFF. Written as DNA, the CDR3 is TGTGCCTGGAGTGTCGAAAGGGGCGAAGCTTTCTTT.

The table lists this clone with a count of one. The gene calls are TRBV27 and TRBJ2-3; D gene unclear. The CDR3 extends over 14 amino acids. V lost 5 bases and J 5 bases, leaving 14 bases between the germline ends. Germline loops: CDR1 MNHEY, CDR2 SMNVEV (reference sequence). The CDR3 protein is CASSGRNYLDTQYF. The DNA for the CDR3 is TGTGCCAGCAGTGGGCGGAACTACCTAGATACGCAGTATTTT.

Note on this clone: Within the sample, other DNA sequences also encode this same CDR3. The chain employs TRBV20-1 and TRBJ2-1; perhaps TRBD2 as D (5 bases). V gave up 3 bases and J gave up 8 bases, with 5 bases separating them. The CDR3 is 10 residues long. Germline CDR1 is DFQATT and CDR2 is SNEGSKA (reference sequence). CDR3 protein: CSARRDEQFF. The CDR3 DNA follows: TGCAGTGCTAGGAGGGATGAGCAGTTCTTC.

The chain carries TRBV10-3 and TRBJ1-2; no firm D call. V lost 3 bases, J lost 4 bases, and 6 bases lay in between. The CDR3 runs 12 residues. Germline V lookup: CDR1 ENHRY, CDR2 SYGVKD. This chain's CDR3 is CAISDLGYGYTF. For the CDR3, the DNA is TGTGCCATCAGTGATCTTGGCTATGGCTACACCTTC.